These 22 T cell receptor beta chains came from one sample sequenced in a study of CD8 T cells in Susac syndrome. A quantity of about 0.45 to 1 ug RNA underwent reverse transcription using random hexamers. TCRdb re-called the immunoSEQ multiplex PCR reads through MiXCR, storing one row per CDR3 protein. The sample holds about 150,000 distinct CDR3 sequences, 85% to 95% seen once. What was sequenced was CD4+ T cells from PBMCs. The receptors here all came from a human donor with Susac syndrome.

The chain links TRBV20-1 to TRBJ2-3; D call uncertain. Germline values: CDR1 DFQATT, CDR2 SNEGSKA (reference sequence). V lost 6 bases, J lost 6 bases, and 13 bases lay in between. This CDR3 has 12 amino acids. CDR3 coding DNA: TGCAGTGCAGCTAGAGGTTCGGATACGCAGTATTTT. Amino acids: CSAARGSDTQYF.

This clonotype has only one observation. The V and J genes are TRBV13 and TRBJ2-5, with D possibly being TRBD1 (6 bases). This CDR3 has 12 amino acids. Between the trimmed V and J ends, which lost 5 bases and 6 bases, there was a span of 10 bases. The germline CDR1 and CDR2 sequences are PRHDT and FYEKMQ (reference sequence). CDR3 nucleotides: TGTGCCAGCAGCAAGGACAGACAGACCCAGTACTTC. The encoded protein is CASSKDRQTQYF.

The chain carries TRBV29-1 and TRBJ2-6; D is unclear. The CDR3 has 13 amino acids. Germline V gives CDR1 SQVTM, CDR2 ANQGSEA. V shed 4 bases and J shed 2 bases, with 6 bases lying between them. CDR3 DNA sequence: TGCAGCGTTGGACGAGCTGGGGCCAACGTCCTGACTTTC. Encoded protein: CSVGRAGANVLTF.

This chain links TRBV12-3 or TRBV12-4 with TRBJ2-1, with 11 bases matching TRBD2. CDR3 length: 16 residues. V lost 6 bases, J lost 0 bases, and 4 bases stayed unmatched. The CDR3 nucleotides read TGTGCCAGCAGGTCTACTAGCGGGGGCTCCTACAATGAGCAGTTCTTC. Protein sequence: CASRSTSGGSYNEQFF.

The chain carries TRBV11-2 and TRBJ1-1; D is perhaps TRBD1 (5 bases). V was clipped by 0 bases and J by 3 bases, with 8 bases between them. Germline V gene sequence: CDR1 SGHAT, CDR2 FQNNGV. The CDR3 covers 14 residues. CDR3 sequence reads: CASSLEVGDTEAFF. The CDR3 DNA follows: TGTGCCAGCAGCTTAGAGGTAGGGGACACTGAAGCTTTCTTT.

The CDR3, as DNA: TGTGCCAGCAGCTTAGGTCGTCTAGACCAGCAGTACTTC. It specifies CASSLGRLDQQYF. The chain has TRBV13 and TRBJ2-7; unclear D gene. The germline V gene encodes CDR1 PRHDT and CDR2 FYEKMQ (reference sequence). V lost 0 bases and J lost 8, with 11 bases in between. The length of the CDR3 is 13 residues.

This sequence joins TRBV6-4 and TRBJ2-7, with D unresolved. This CDR3 spans 14 amino acids. V was pared by 4 bases and J by 2 bases, with 12 bases between. Per the germline V gene, CDR1 is MRHNA and CDR2 is SNTAGT. This chain's CDR3 is CASSGPKMPYEQYF. The CDR3 DNA is TGTGCCAGCAGTGGGCCAAAGATGCCCTACGAGCAGTACTTC.

This chain joins TRBV29-1 and TRBJ2-2; 11 bases agree with TRBD2. V lost 6 bases, J lost 2 bases, and 5 bases stayed unmatched. Germline V CDR1 and CDR2: SQVTM, ANQGSEA. This CDR3 contains 15 residues. CDR3: CSVETSGGNTGELFF. DNA for the CDR3: TGCAGCGTCGAAACTAGCGGGGGAAACACCGGGGAGCTGTTTTTT.

The chain carries TRBV15 and TRBJ2-5; 7 bases are shared with TRBD1. CDR3 length: 15 residues. CDR1 LNHNV and CDR2 YYDKDF come from the germline V gene (reference sequence). J gave up 2 bases and V 4 bases, and 7 bases lay outside the gene matches. The CDR3 nucleotides are TGTGCCACCAGCACGGACAGGTTTGGTCAAGAGACCCAGTACTTC. Its translation is CATSTDRFGQETQYF.

V is TRBV20-1 and J is TRBJ2-3; no definite D call. Germline loops: CDR1 DFQATT, CDR2 SNEGSKA (reference sequence). This CDR3 spans 14 amino acids. V was pared by 3 bases and J by 4 bases, with 14 bases between. The CDR3 DNA reads as TGCAGTGCTAGGAATGGTTCGTATCCAGATACGCAGTATTTT. Its protein product is CSARNGSYPDTQYF.

The chain has TRBV12-3 or TRBV12-4 and TRBJ2-1; D might be TRBD1 (7 bases). The ends were cut back, 5 bases at V and 8 bases at J, with 19 bases in the middle. The CDR3 loop spans 15 amino acids. CDR3 sequence reads: CASSPLEGAQDEQFF. CDR3 sequence (DNA): TGTGCCAGCAGTCCGCTGGAGGGGGCGCAGGATGAGCAGTTCTTC.

Turning to this clonotype: Mismatch with germline at one junction end may stem from a read error. The chain recombines TRBV7-2 with TRBJ2-7, with 7 nucleotides matching TRBD1. CDR1 and CDR2 from the germline V gene are SGHTA and FQGNSA. This CDR3 region has 11 residues. The CDR3 spells CASGSDRDVEF. DNA of the CDR3: TGTGCCAGCGGATCCGACAGGGACGTAGAGTTC.

The V and J genes are TRBV20-1 and TRBJ2-1; no firm D call. V was cut by 0 bases and J by 7 bases, with 10 bases left in between. Germline V lookup: CDR1 DFQATT, CDR2 SNEGSKA (reference sequence). The CDR3 covers 13 residues. The CDR3 DNA follows: TGCAGTGCTAGAGATCGGACGTCTAATGAGCAGTTCTTC. Translated, it gives CSARDRTSNEQFF.

The chain has TRBV4-3 and TRBJ2-3, with D perhaps TRBD1 (5 bases). V was trimmed by 1 base and J by 5 bases, leaving 10 bases between them. Germline CDR1 and CDR2: LGHNA and YSLEER. This CDR3 spans 14 amino acids. The CDR3 DNA reads TGCGCCAGCAGCCAAGGGGGCTCGGGAGATACGCAGTATTTT. Translated, it gives CASSQGGSGDTQYF.

In its sample, this clonotype was seen a few times. The J gene is TRBJ2-2, the V gene TRBV29-1, with 10 nucleotides matching TRBD1. CDR1 is SQVTM, CDR2 ANQGSEA, per germline. The V gene end was trimmed by 4 bases and the J gene end by 5 bases; junction bases not matched to a gene: 4. This CDR3 is built from 14 residues. The CDR3 protein is CSVGQGAWTGELFF. For the CDR3, the DNA is TGCAGCGTTGGACAGGGGGCTTGGACCGGGGAGCTGTTTTTT.

This sequence joins TRBV13 and TRBJ2-3; unclear D gene. Trimming cost V 4 bases and J 8 bases, with 16 bases left between them. Looked up from germline, CDR1 is PRHDT and CDR2 is FYEKMQ (reference sequence). This CDR3 contains 14 residues. The CDR3 nucleotides read TGTGCCAGCAGCTCGAGTACCTCCTATGGTACGCAGTATTTT. It translates to CASSSSTSYGTQYF.

This chain connects TRBV29-1 to TRBJ1-1, with 9 bases matching TRBD1. J gave up 3 bases and V 4 bases, and 9 bases lay outside the gene matches. CDR3 length equals 15 residues. In germline, CDR1 is SQVTM, CDR2 ANQGSEA. CDR3 residues: CSVGTGGRLDTEAFF. CDR3 bases: TGCAGCGTTGGAACAGGGGGCCGCTTGGACACTGAAGCTTTCTTT.

The chain is built from TRBV5-1 and TRBJ2-1; either TRBD1 or TRBD2 may fit D (5 bases each). V was pared by 1 base and J by 10 bases, with 15 bases between. CDR3 length: 14 amino acids. Germline CDR1 is SGHRS and CDR2 is YFSETQ. The DNA for the CDR3 is TGCGCCAGCAGCTTGCGTCCCTTGGGGGAAGAGCAGTTCTTC. It codes for CASSLRPLGEEQFF.

The chain has TRBV3-1 and TRBJ2-1, with TRBD2 as a possible D gene (6 bases). V was pared by 0 bases and J by 6 bases, with 12 bases between. Germline V lookup: CDR1 LGHDT, CDR2 YNNKEL (reference sequence). The CDR3 is made up of 15 amino acids. This CDR3 is CASSQDVGRGNEQFF. Here the CDR3 DNA reads TGTGCCAGCAGCCAAGATGTAGGGCGGGGCAATGAGCAGTTCTTC.

The table lists this clonotype with a count of one. This chain links TRBV29-1 with TRBJ2-5; 8 nucleotides line up with TRBD1. The germline CDR1 and CDR2 sequences are SQVTM and ANQGSEA. This CDR3 is 13 amino acids long. The CDR3 here is CSSWRGQVETQYF. The DNA for the CDR3 is TGCAGTTCTTGGAGGGGACAGGTAGAGACCCAGTACTTC.

V is TRBV20-1 and J is TRBJ1-1; D possibly corresponds to TRBD1 (5 bases). This CDR3 has 12 amino acids. Germline V gene sequence: CDR1 DFQATT, CDR2 SNEGSKA (reference sequence). The V end was cut by 6 bases, the J end by 11 bases, with 19 bases between. The CDR3 nucleotides are TGCAGTGCAACGCAGGGTGGCCTTCAGGCTTTCTTT. Translated, it gives CSATQGGLQAFF.

The rearrangement uses TRBV20-1 and TRBJ2-7, with D tentatively TRBD1 (6 bases). V was shortened by 5 bases and J by 0 bases, with 11 bases between the two germline ends. The CDR3 runs 13 residues. Germline CDR1 and CDR2: DFQATT and SNEGSKA (reference sequence). The CDR3 region is CSADRTDSYEQYF. For the CDR3, the DNA is TGCAGTGCTGATAGGACAGACTCCTACGAGCAGTACTTC.